What follows is one T cell receptor (beta chain) and its context. The antigen it binds to is not known. No base-level quality is on record; no much larger clone is a single base apart. This entry comes from a study of T cell responses to AZD1222 COVID-19 vaccine (dated by TCRdb to about 2021). Broadly, across the study: AZD1222 recipients with second doses at about 4 weeks or about 12 weeks were pooled, because spike-specific TCR depth and breadth did not differ between schedules. Trial participants were enrolled by age into subgroups of 18-55, 56-69 and 70-plus years, and approximately 150, 30 and 60 TCR-sequenced participants, respectively, were included in these subgroups. A total of about 230 trial participants underwent TCR sequencing, of whom 207 received two doses of AZD1222 and about 26 received two doses of the MenACWY control vaccine. Study-level results and caveats: The 56-69-year group was small, and its depth increase did not reach significance, likely because of low power. Nearly half of unique spike-specific TCRs reportedly recognized epitopes outside regions mutated in the B.1.351 and B.1.1.7 variants. Participants were mostly white British, with more females than males. The authors suggested clonal diversity may have been underestimated. Because no day 14 peak-response samples were available, the repertoires could be characterized only after the peak T cell response. The whole spike protein was spanned by vaccine-associated CD4 TCRs, and dominant responses were seen in regions 160-218 and 743-854. Only six AZD1222 recipients were SARS-CoV-2 seropositive at baseline, limiting conclusions about previously exposed vaccinees. After two AZD1222 doses, both the breadth and the depth of spike-specific TCRs were significantly higher than at day 0 and than in MenACWY recipients.

V loses 0 bases at its end and J loses 4 bases; junction bases beyond the gene matches: 3. The cysteine opens and the phenylalanine closes a CDR3 of 16 amino acids. Only the CDR3 DNA stays, 48 bases, in frame from base 1. From a lookup of the germline V gene, CDR1 and CDR2 are MNHEY and SVGAGI. This specimen's time point label, interpreted: baseline before first vaccination. Vaccinee samples were obtained from the UK trials COV001 and COV002, which included a single-blind randomized controlled phase 2/3 trial of AZD1222 (ChAdOx1 nCoV-19) in healthy adults. For TCRbeta chain sequencing, PBMC samples from trial participants were taken at day 0 and at day 28 after the second dose. The CDR3 regions of human TCRbeta chains were subjected to immunosequencing. As for the authors' bioinformatics: TCRs in the repertoires were compared against a reference library of SARS-CoV-2-specific TCRs that had been generated with the MIRA antigen-specificity platform. Breadth meant the fraction of unique TCRs that were SARS-CoV-2-associated, whereas depth meant the fraction of total T cells that were SARS-CoV-2-associated. Using the MIRA data, each spike-specific TCR was assigned both to the spike region to which the TCR was reactive and to a CD4 or CD8 class. Log10-transformed breadth and depth values were compared by one-way ANOVA with Sidak's multiple comparisons tests. TCRdb retrieved this table from immuneACCESS and kept in-frame rearrangements only. Not all clones are present; in checked studies, unresolved V genes account for under half, and no reason is known for the remainder. The V and J calls and clone size are taken from that table; D and trimming were inferred from the DNA. The sample records tens of thousands of clones, less than 90% of which are singletons. Clones ranked in the top ten supply under 7.5% of the sample.

The TCR sequence derives from an adult in good health. This material consisted of peripheral blood, taken on day 0 of AZD1222 vaccination. The rearrangement joined TRBV6-5 to TRBJ2-1, and 10 bases in between align with TRBD2. The CDR3 protein: CASSYSRSGGYNEQFF. The sequenced DNA: TGTGCCAGCAGTTACTCGCGTAGCGGGGGGTACAATGAGCAGTTCTTC.